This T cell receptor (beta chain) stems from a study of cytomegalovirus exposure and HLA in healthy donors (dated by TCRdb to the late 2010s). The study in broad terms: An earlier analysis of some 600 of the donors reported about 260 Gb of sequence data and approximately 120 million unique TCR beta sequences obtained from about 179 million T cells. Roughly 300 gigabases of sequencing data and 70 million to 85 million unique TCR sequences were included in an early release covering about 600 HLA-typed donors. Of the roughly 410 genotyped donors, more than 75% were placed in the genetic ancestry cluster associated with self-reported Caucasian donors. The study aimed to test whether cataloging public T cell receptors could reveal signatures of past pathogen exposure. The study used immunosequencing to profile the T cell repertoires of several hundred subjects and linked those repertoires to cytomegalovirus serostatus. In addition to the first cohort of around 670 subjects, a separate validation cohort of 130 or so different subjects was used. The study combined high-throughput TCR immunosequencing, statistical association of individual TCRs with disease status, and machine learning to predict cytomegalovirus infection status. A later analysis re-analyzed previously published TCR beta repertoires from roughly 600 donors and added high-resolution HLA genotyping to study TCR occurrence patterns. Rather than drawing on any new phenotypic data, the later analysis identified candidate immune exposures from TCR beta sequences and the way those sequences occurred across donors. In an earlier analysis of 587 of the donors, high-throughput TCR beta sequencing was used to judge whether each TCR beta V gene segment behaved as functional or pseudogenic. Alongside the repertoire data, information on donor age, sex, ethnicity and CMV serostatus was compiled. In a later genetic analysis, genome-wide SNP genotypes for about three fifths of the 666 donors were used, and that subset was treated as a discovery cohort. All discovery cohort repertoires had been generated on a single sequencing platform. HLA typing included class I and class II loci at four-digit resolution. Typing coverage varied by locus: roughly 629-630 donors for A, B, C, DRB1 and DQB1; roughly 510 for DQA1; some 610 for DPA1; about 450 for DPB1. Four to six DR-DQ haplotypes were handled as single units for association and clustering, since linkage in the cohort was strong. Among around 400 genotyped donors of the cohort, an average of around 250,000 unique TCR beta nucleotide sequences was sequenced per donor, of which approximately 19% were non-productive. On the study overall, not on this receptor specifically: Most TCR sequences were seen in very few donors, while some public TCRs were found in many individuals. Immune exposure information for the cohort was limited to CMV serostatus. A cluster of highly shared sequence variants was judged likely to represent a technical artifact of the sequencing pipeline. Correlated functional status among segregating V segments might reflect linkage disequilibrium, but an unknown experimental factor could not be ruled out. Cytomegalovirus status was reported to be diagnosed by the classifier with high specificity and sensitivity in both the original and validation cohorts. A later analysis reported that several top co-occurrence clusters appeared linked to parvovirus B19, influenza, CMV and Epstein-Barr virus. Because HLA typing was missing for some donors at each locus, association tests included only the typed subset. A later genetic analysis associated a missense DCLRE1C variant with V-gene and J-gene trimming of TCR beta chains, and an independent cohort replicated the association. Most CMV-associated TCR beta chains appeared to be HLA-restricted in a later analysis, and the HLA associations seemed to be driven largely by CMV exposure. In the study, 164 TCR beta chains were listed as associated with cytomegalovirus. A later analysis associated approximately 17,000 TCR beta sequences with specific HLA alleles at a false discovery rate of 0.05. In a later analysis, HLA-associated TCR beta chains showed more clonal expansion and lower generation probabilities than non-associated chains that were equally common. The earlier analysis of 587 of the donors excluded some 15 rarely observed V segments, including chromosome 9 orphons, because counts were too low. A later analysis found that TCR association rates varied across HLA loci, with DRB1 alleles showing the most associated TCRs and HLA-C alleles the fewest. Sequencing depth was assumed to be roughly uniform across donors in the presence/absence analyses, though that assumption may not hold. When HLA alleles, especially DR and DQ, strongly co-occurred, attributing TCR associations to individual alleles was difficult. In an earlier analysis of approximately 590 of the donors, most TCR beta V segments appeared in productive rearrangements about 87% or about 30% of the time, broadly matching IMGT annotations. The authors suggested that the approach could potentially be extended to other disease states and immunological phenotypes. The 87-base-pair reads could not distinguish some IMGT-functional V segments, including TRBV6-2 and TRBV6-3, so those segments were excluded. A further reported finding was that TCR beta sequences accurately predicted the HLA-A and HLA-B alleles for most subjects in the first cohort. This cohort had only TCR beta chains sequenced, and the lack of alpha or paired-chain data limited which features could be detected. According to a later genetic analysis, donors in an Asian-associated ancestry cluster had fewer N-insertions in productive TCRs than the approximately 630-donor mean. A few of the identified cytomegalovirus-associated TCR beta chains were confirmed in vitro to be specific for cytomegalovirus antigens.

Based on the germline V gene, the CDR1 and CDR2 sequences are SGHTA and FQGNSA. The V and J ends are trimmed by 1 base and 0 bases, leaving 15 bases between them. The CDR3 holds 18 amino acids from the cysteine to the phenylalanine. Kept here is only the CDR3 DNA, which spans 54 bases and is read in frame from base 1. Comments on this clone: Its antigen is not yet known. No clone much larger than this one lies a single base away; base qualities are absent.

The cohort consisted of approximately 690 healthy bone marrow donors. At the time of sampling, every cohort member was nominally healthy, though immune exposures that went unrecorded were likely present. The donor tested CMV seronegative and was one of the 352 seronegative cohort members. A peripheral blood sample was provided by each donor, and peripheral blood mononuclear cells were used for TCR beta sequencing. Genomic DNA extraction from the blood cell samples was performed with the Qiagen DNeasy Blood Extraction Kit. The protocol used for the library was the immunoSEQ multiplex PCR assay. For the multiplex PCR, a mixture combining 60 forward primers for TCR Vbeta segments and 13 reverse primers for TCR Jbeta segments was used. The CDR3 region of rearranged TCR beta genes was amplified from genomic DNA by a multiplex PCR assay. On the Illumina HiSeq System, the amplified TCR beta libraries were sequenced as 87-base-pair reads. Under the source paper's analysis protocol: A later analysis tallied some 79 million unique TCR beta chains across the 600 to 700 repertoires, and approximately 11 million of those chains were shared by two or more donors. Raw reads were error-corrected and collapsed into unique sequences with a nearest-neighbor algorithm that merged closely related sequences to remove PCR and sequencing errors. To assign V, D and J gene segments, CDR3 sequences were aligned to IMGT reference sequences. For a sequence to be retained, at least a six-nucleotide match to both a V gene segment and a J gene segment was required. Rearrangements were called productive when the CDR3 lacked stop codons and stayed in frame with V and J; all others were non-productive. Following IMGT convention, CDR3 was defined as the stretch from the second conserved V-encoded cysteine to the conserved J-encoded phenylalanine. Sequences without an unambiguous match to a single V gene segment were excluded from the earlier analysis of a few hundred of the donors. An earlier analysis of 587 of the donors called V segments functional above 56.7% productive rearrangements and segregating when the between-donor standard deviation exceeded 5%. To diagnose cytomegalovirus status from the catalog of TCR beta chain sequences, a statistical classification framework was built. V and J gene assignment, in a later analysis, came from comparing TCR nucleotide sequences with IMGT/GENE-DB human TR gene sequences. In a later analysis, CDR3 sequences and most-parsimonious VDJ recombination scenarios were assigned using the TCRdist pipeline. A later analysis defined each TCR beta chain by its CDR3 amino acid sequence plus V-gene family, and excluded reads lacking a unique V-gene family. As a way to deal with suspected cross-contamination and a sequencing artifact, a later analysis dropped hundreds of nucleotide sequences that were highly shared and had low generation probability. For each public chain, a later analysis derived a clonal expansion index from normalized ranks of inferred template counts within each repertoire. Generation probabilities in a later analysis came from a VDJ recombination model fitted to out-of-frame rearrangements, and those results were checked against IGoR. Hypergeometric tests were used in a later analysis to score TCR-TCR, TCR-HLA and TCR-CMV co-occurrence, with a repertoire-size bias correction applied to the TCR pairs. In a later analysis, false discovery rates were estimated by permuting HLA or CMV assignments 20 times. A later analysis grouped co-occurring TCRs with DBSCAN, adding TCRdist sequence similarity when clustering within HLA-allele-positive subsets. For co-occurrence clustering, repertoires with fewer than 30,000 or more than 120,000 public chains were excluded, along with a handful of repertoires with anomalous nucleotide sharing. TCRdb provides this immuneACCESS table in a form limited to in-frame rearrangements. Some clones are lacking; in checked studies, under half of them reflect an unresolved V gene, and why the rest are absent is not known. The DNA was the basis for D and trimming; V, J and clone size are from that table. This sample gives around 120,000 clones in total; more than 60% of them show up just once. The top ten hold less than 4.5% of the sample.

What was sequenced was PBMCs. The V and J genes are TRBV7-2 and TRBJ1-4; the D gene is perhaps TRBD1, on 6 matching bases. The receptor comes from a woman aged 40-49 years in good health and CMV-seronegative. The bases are TGTGCCAGCAGCTTAGGCGTGTGGGGGCGGTCAACTAATGAAAAACTGTTTTTT. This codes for CASSLGVWGRSTNEKLFF.